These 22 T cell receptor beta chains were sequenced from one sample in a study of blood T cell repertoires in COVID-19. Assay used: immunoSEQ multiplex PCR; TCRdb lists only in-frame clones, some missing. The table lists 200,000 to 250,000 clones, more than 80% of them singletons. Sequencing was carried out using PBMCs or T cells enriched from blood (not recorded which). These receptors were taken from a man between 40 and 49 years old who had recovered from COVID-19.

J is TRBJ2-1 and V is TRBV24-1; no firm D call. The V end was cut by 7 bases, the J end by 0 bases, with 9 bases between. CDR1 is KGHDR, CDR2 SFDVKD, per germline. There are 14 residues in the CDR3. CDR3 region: CATRAGHSYNEQFF. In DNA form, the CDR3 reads TGTGCCACCAGGGCAGGCCACTCCTACAATGAGCAGTTCTTC.

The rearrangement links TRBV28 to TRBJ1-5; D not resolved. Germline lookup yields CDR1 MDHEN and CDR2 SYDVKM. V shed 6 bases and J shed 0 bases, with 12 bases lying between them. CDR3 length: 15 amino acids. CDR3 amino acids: CASSGLTISNQPQHF. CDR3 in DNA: TGTGCCAGCAGCGGACTGACTATTAGCAATCAGCCCCAGCATTTT.

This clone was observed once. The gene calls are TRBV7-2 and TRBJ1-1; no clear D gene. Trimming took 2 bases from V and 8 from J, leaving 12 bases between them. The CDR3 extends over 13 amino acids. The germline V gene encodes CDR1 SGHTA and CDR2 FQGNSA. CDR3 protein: CASSLRLEGEAFF. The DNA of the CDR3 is TGTGCCAGCAGCTTAAGACTTGAGGGAGAAGCTTTCTTT.

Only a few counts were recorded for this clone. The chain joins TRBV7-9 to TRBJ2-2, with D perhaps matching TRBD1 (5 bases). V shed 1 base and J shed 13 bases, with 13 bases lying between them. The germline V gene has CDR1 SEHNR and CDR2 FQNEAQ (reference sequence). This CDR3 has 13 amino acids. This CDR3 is CASSLGGPTGLFF. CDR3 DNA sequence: TGTGCCAGCAGCTTAGGGGGCCCCACTGGGCTGTTTTTT.

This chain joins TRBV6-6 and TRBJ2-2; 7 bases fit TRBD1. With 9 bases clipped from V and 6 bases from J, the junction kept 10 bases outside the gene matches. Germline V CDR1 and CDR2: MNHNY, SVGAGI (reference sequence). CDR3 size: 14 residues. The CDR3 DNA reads TGTGCCAGAATGAGACAGGGTGAGGCCGGGGAGCTGTTTTTT. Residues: CARMRQGEAGELFF.

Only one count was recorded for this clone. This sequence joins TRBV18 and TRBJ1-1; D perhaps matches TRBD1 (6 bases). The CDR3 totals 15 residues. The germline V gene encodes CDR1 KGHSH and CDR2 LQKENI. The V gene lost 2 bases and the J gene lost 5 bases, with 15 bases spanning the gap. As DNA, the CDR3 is TGTGCCAGCTCACCAATAACAGGGTGGGAAACTGAAGCTTTCTTT. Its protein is CASSPITGWETEAFF.

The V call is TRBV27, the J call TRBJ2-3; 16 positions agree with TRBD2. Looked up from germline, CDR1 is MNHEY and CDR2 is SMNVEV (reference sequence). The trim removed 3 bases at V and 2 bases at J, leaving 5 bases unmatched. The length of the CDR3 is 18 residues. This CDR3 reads CASSFGTSGRAPTDTQYF. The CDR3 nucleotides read TGTGCCAGCAGTTTTGGGACTAGCGGGAGGGCCCCCACAGATACGCAGTATTTT.

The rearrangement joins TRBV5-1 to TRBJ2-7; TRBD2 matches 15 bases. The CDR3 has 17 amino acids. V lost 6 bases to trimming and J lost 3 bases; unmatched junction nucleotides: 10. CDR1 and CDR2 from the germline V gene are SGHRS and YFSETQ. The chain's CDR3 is CASTGTSGGTKDYEQYF. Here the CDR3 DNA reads TGCGCCAGCACCGGGACTAGCGGGGGGACTAAAGACTACGAGCAGTACTTC.

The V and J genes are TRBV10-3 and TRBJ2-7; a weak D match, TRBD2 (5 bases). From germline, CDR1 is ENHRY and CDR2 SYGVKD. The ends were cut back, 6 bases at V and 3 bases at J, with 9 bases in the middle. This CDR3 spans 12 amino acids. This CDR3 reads CAISTDYYEQYF. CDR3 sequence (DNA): TGTGCCATCAGCACAGACTACTACGAGCAGTACTTC.

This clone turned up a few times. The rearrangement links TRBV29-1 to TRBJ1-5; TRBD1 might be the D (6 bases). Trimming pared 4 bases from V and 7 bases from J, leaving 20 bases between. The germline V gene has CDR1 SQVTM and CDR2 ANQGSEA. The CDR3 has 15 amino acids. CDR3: CSVVLYGGGGQPQHF. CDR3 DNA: TGCAGCGTTGTCTTATACGGGGGGGGCGGCCAGCCCCAGCATTTT.

CDR3 loop: CASSEARGGYTF. The CDR3, as DNA: TGTGCCAGCAGTGAAGCACGGGGTGGCTACACCTTC. The V call is TRBV2, the J call TRBJ1-2; D is unresolved. V was clipped by 0 bases and J by 7 bases, with 6 bases between them. CDR3 length: 12 residues. The germline CDR1 and CDR2 sequences are SNHLY and FYNNEI.

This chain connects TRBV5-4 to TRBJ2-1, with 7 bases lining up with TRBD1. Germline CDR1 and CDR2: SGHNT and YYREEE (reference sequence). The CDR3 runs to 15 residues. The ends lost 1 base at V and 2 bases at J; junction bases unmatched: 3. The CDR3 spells CASSLSQGPYNEQFF. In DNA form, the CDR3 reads TGTGCCAGCAGCTTGTCACAGGGGCCCTACAATGAGCAGTTCTTC.

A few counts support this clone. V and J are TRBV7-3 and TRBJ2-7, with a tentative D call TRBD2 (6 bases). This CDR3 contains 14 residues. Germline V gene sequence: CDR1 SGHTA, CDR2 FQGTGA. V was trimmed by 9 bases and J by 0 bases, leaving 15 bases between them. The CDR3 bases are TGTGCCAGTAAACCAGGAGGGTCCTCCTACGAGCAGTACTTC. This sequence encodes CASKPGGSSYEQYF.

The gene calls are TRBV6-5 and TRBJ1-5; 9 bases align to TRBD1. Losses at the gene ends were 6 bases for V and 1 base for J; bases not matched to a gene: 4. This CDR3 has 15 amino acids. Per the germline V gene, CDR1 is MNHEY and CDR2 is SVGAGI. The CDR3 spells CASRPGTGSNQPQHF. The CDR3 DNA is TGTGCCAGCAGGCCCGGGACAGGGAGCAATCAGCCCCAGCATTTT.

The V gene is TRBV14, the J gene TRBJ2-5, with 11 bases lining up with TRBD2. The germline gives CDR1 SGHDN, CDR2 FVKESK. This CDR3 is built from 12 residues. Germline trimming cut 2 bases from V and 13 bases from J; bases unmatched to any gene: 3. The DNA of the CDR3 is TGTGCCAGCAGCCAAACGACTAGCGGGATGTACTTC. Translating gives CASSQTTSGMYF. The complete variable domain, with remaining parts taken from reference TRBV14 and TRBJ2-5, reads EAGVTQFPSHSVIEKGQTVTLRCDPISGHDNLYWYRRVMGKEIKFLLHFVKESKQDESGMPNNRFLAERTGGTYSTLKVQPAELEDSGVYFCASSQTTSGMYFGPGTRLLVL.

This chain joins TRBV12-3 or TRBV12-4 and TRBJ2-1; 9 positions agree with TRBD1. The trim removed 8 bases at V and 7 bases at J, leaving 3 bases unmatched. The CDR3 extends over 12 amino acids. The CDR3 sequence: CASGDRVNEQFF. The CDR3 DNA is TGTGCCAGCGGGGACAGGGTAAATGAGCAGTTCTTC.

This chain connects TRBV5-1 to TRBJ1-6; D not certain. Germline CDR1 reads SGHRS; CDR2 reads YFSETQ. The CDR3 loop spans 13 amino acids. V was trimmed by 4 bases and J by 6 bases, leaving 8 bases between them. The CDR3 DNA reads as TGCGCCAGCAGCCAACAAAGTAATTCACCCCTCCACTTT. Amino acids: CASSQQSNSPLHF.

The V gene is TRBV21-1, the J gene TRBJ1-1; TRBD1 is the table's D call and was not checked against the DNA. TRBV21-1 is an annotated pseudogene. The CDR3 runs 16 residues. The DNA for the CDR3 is TGTGCCAGCAGCGTCCTCTTACAGGGGGTGAACACTGAAGCTTTCTTT. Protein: CASSVLLQGVNTEAFF.

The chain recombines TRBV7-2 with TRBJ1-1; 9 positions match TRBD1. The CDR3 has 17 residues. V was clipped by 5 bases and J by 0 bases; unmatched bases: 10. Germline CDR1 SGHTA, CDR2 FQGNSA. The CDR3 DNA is TGTGCCAGCAGCCTCCCCGGGACAGGGATCATGAACACTGAAGCTTTCTTT. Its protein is CASSLPGTGIMNTEAFF.

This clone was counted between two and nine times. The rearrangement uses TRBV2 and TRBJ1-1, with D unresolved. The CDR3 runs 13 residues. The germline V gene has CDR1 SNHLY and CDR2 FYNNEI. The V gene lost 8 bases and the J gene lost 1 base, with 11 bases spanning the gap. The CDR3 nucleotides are TGTGCCAGCTCGACACTCGAGAACACTGAAGCTTTCTTT. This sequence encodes CASSTLENTEAFF. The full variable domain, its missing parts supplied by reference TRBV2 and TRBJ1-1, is EPEVTQTPSHQVTQMGQEVILRCVPISNHLYFYWYRQILGQKVEFLVSFYNNEISEKSEIFDDQFSVERPDGSNFTLKIRSTKLEDSAMYFCASSTLENTEAFFGQGTRLTVV.

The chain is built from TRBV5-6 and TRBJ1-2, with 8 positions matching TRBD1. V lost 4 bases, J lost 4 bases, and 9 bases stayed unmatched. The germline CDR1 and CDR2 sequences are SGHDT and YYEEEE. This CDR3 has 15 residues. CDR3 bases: TGTGCCAGCAGCAGACGGACAGGGACGGGCTATGGCTACACCTTC. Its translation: CASSRRTGTGYGYTF.

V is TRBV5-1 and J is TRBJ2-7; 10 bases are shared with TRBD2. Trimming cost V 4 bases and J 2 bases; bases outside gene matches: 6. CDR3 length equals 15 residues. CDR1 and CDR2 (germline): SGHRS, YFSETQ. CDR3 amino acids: CASSLTSGVAYEQYF. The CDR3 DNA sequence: TGCGCCAGCAGCCTCACTAGCGGGGTCGCCTACGAGCAGTACTTC.